What follows are 11 T cell receptor beta chains derived from one specimen sequenced in a study of shared T cell receptors in the human thymus. The data were produced by immunoSEQ multiplex PCR, yet TCRdb's version contains in-frame clones alone and is incomplete. In the table there are approximately 660,000 clones, approximately 90% of which are singletons. The sample also formed part of further work on human thymus T cells.

Sequences were obtained from thymocytes. Receptors were obtained from a boy younger than two with a congenital heart defect.

CDR3 sequence reads: CASSDPGDHEQYF. As DNA, the CDR3 is TGCGCCAGCAGTGACCCGGGAGACCACGAGCAGTACTTC. This rearrangement joins TRBV10-1 to TRBJ2-7; possibly TRBD2 for D (6 bases). The germline V gene encodes CDR1 WNHNN and CDR2 SYGVQD (reference sequence). This CDR3 region has 13 residues. V was clipped by 3 bases and J by 5 bases, with 11 bases between them.

The rearrangement links TRBV28 to TRBJ2-7, with 7 bases lining up with TRBD2. V dropped 3 bases and J dropped 3; count of bases not matched to a gene: 11. This CDR3 is built from 16 residues. From germline, CDR1 is MDHEN and CDR2 SYDVKM. The DNA for the CDR3 is TGTGCCAGCAGTTTGTTGGGGGAGGGCCTAGTCTACGAGCAGTACTTC. Amino acids: CASSLLGEGLVYEQYF.

This chain uses TRBV5-4 with TRBJ2-7; tentative D call: TRBD2 (6 bases). This CDR3 has 18 residues. Trimming removed 0 bases from V and 1 base from J, with 20 bases in between. CDR1 is SGHNT, CDR2 YYREEE, per germline (reference sequence). DNA for the CDR3: TGTGCCAGCAGCTTGGCCGCCGTGGGGACCCGGGGGTCCTACGAGCAGTACTTC. Its translation: CASSLAAVGTRGSYEQYF.

The J gene is TRBJ2-3, the V gene TRBV14, with D tentatively TRBD1 (5 bases). CDR1 and CDR2 (germline): SGHDN, FVKESK. There are 16 residues in the CDR3. Trimming removed 6 bases from V and 0 bases from J, with 16 bases in between. The CDR3, as DNA: TGTGCCAGCAGTCCAACAGGCCCCGATAGCACAGATACGCAGTATTTT. Translated, it gives CASSPTGPDSTDTQYF.

The V and J genes are TRBV15 and TRBJ2-6, with a weak D call TRBD1 (5 bases). The germline V gene has CDR1 LNHNV and CDR2 YYDKDF (reference sequence). V dropped 8 bases and J dropped 1 base, with 18 bases sitting between them. There are 17 residues in the CDR3. The CDR3, as DNA: TGTGCCACCCGCCTAGGGGCCTCCTTTTCTGGGGCCAACGTCCTGACTTTC. It is translated as CATRLGASFSGANVLTF. Complete variable domain (other parts from reference TRBV15 and TRBJ2-6): DAMVIQNPRYQVTQFGKPVTLSCSQTLNHNVMYWYQQKSSQAPKLLFHYYDKDFNNEADTPDNFQSRRPNTSFCFLDIRSPGLGDTAMYLCATRLGASFSGANVLTFGAGSRLTVL.

CDR3 DNA sequence: TGTGCCAGCAGTGAGGAAGGGACAGGTGGCACAGATACGCAGTATTTT. This encodes CASSEEGTGGTDTQYF. The rearrangement uses TRBV2 and TRBJ2-3, with 8 bases identical to TRBD1. This CDR3 spans 16 amino acids. Per the germline V gene, CDR1 is SNHLY and CDR2 is FYNNEI. Trimming at V came to 3 bases and at J to 1 base, leaving 6 bases not matched to a gene.

The chain recombines TRBV5-4 with TRBJ2-1, with 8 bases fitting TRBD2. Germline-derived CDR1 and CDR2 are SGHNT and YYREEE (reference sequence). This CDR3 is 15 amino acids long. V lost 1 base to trimming and J lost 6 bases; unmatched junction nucleotides: 6. CDR3 nucleotide sequence: TGTGCCAGCAGCTTGTGGGCCAGCGGGGGCAATGAGCAGTTCTTC. It encodes CASSLWASGGNEQFF.

The CDR3 DNA sequence: TGTGCCAGCAGCCTACACGAGGGCTCTGGGGCCAACGTCCTGACTTTC. It is translated as CASSLHEGSGANVLTF. This chain links TRBV7-9 with TRBJ2-6; D perhaps matches TRBD2 (5 bases). The CDR3 sequence is 16 residues long. Germline CDR1 is SEHNR and CDR2 is FQNEAQ (reference sequence). Between the trimmed V and J ends, which lost 5 bases and 0 bases, there was a span of 11 bases. Combining the CDR3 with reference TRBV7-9 and TRBJ2-6 gives the whole variable domain DTGVSQNPRHKITKRGQNVTFRCDPISEHNRLYWYRQTLGQGPEFLTYFQNEAQLEKSRLLSDRFSAERPKGSFSTLEIQRTEQGDSAMYLCASSLHEGSGANVLTFGAGSRLTVL.

This chain uses TRBV15 with TRBJ2-1; 11 bases line up with TRBD2. Germline V gives CDR1 LNHNV, CDR2 YYDKDF (reference sequence). The CDR3 length is 16 residues. The V gene end was trimmed by 0 bases and the J gene end by 10 bases; junction bases not matched to a gene: 8. The CDR3 region is CATSRDLAGGPGEQFF. DNA for the CDR3: TGTGCCACCAGCAGAGATTTAGCGGGAGGGCCAGGAGAGCAGTTCTTC.

J is TRBJ1-4 and V is TRBV19, with 8 positions matching TRBD1. V was pared by 6 bases and J by 6 bases, with 9 bases of the junction left unmatched. This CDR3 is built from 15 residues. The V gene's germline CDR1 is LNHDA and CDR2 SQIVND (reference sequence). The CDR3 is CASSPRTGPHEKLFF. The CDR3 DNA is TGTGCCAGTAGCCCCCGGACAGGGCCTCATGAAAAACTGTTTTTT.

The rearrangement uses TRBV19 and TRBJ2-7, with 10 bases fitting TRBD1. J lost 0 bases, V lost 9 bases, and 2 bases had no gene match. In germline, CDR1 is LNHDA, CDR2 SQIVND (reference sequence). This CDR3 is 13 amino acids long. CDR3 protein: CARGTGDSYEQYF. Here the CDR3 DNA reads TGTGCCAGAGGGACAGGGGACTCCTACGAGCAGTACTTC.